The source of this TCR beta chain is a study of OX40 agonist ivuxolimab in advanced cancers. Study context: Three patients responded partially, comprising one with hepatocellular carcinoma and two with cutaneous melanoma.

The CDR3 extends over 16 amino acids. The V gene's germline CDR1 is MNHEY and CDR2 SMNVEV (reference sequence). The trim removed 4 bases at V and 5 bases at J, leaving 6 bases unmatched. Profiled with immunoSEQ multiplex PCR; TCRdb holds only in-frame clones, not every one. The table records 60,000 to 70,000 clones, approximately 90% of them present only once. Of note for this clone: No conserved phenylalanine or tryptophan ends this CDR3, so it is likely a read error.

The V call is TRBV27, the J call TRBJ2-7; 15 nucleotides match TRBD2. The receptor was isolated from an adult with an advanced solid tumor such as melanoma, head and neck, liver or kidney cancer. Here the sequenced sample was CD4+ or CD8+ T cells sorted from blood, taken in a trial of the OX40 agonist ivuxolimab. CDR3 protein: CASSYQGTSGRNEQYL. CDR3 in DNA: TGTGCCAGCAGTTACCAAGGGACTAGCGGGAGGAACGAGCAGTACCTC.